Below, 9 T cell receptor beta chains from the same sample are listed, as sequenced in a study of response to subunit inactivated influenza vaccine. Via MiXCR, TCRdb re-called the RT-PCR reads, giving one row per CDR3 protein. The table shows 710,000 or so distinct CDR3 sequences, with about a sixth occurring only once. The sequencing used PBMCs from blood, collected about 13 days after vaccination. These receptors came from a man aged 45-65 years who received an inactivated influenza vaccine.

The V call is TRBV3-1, the J call TRBJ2-2; the D is unclear. The CDR3 covers 12 residues. Trimming took 7 bases from V and 6 from J, leaving 9 bases between them. In germline, CDR1 is LGHDT, CDR2 YNNKEL (reference sequence). In nucleotides, the CDR3 is TGTGCCAGCACCACACTGTCCGGGGAGCTGTTTTTT. Its translation is CASTTLSGELFF.

The chain carries TRBV7-9 and TRBJ1-4; D is perhaps TRBD1 (5 bases). The V and J ends lost 11 bases and 6 bases respectively, with 16 bases between them. The germline V gene encodes CDR1 SEHNR and CDR2 FQNEAQ (reference sequence). The CDR3 consists of 13 residues. The CDR3: CAAGKGADEKLFF. DNA for the CDR3: TGTGCCGCAGGAAAAGGGGCGGATGAAAAACTGTTTTTT. The whole variable domain, remainder taken from reference TRBV7-9 and TRBJ1-4, is DTGVSQNPRHKITKRGQNVTFRCDPISEHNRLYWYRQTLGQGPEFLTYFQNEAQLEKSRLLSDRFSAERPKGSFSTLEIQRTEQGDSAMYLCAAGKGADEKLFFGSGTQLSVL.

The chain has TRBV20-1 and TRBJ1-1; 7 positions match TRBD1. The CDR3 totals 11 residues. The V segment lost 5 bases and the J segment 7 bases; nucleotides outside the gene matches: 4. The V gene's germline CDR1 is DFQATT and CDR2 SNEGSKA (reference sequence). The CDR3 is CSASQGFEAFF. The CDR3 bases are TGCAGTGCTTCACAGGGGTTTGAAGCTTTCTTT.

The rearrangement joins TRBV6-5 to TRBJ2-1; no firm D call. CDR1 is MNHEY, CDR2 SVGAGI, per germline. V lost 2 bases, J lost 0 bases, and 5 bases lay in between. The CDR3 consists of 14 residues. Written as DNA, the CDR3 is TGTGCCAGCAGTTACGACGACTCCTACAATGAGCAGTTCTTC. Its protein product is CASSYDDSYNEQFF.

This clonotype has just a few counts. The chain links TRBV29-1 to TRBJ2-1, with D possibly being TRBD1 (6 bases). CDR1 and CDR2 from the germline V gene are SQVTM and ANQGSEA. V lost 2 bases and J 9 bases, leaving 17 bases between the germline ends. The CDR3 has 14 amino acids. The CDR3 loop is CSVEKGQGWGEQFF. For the CDR3, the DNA is TGCAGCGTTGAAAAGGGGCAGGGGTGGGGTGAGCAGTTCTTC.

In its sample, this clonotype was seen a few times. The chain has TRBV11-2 and TRBJ2-7; TRBD2 might be the D (6 bases). The V end was cut by 2 bases, the J end by 3 bases, with 11 bases between. Germline V CDR1 and CDR2: SGHAT, FQNNGV. CDR3 length equals 14 residues. The CDR3 protein is CASSLLEGFYEQYF. CDR3 nucleotides: TGTGCCAGCAGCTTACTGGAGGGATTCTACGAGCAGTACTTC.

This clonotype has more than one count but fewer than ten. The chain has TRBV24-1 and TRBJ1-4; 7 bases map to TRBD1. The CDR3 contains 15 residues. V shed 5 bases and J 8 bases; nucleotides not matched to a gene: 10. CDR1 KGHDR and CDR2 SFDVKD come from the germline V gene. CDR3 sequence reads: CATSATTGEGEKLFF. CDR3 nucleotides: TGTGCCACCAGTGCAACCACAGGGGAGGGCGAAAAACTGTTTTTT.

The V call is TRBV12-3 or TRBV12-4, the J call TRBJ2-3; D gene ambiguous. The CDR3 spans 13 residues. Trimming removed 3 bases at V and 10 bases at J, with 14 bases between. The CDR3 region has the DNA TGTGCCAGCAGTTTTTCTGGGGATGGTGCGCAGTATTTT. This gives the protein CASSFSGDGAQYF.

This clonotype was picked up a small number of times. J is TRBJ2-2 and V is TRBV5-6, with D possibly being TRBD1 (5 bases). This CDR3 region has 17 residues. V was cut by 0 bases and J by 0 bases, with 12 bases left in between. Per germline, CDR1 SGHDT and CDR2 YYEEEE. The CDR3 DNA reads as TGTGCCAGCAGCTTGGCCATAGACAGTTCGAACACCGGGGAGCTGTTTTTT. Translated, it gives CASSLAIDSSNTGELFF.